Reported below is one T cell receptor (beta chain). V lost 4 bases, J lost 1 base, and 4 bases stayed unmatched. Germline V CDR1 and CDR2: SGHNT, YYREEE (reference sequence). This CDR3 comprises 16 residues. The study recruited people aged 18 to 89 years across under 25 US areas. Participant-reported clinical history was the basis for cohort assignment. The data were taken from a study of blood T cell repertoires in COVID-19. Profiling relied on immunoSEQ multiplex PCR, and the TCRdb table lists in-frame clones only, not all of them. The top ten hold about 5% of the sample, which has approximately 300,000 clones, roughly 90% seen once.

Sequenced: PBMCs or T cells enriched from blood (not recorded which). The J gene is TRBJ2-5, the V gene TRBV5-4, with 13 positions matching TRBD2. The sequence was obtained from a man between 60 and 75 years old who had recovered from COVID-19. CDR3 coding DNA: TGTGCCAGCAGCCGAGGACTAGCGGGAGCCCAAGAGACCCAGTACTTC. This sequence encodes CASSRGLAGAQETQYF.